This TCR beta chain was retrieved from a study of blood T cell repertoires in COVID-19. The CDR3 is 16 amino acids. Trimming cost V 1 base and J 3 bases, with 14 bases left between them. Germline-derived CDR1 and CDR2 are SEHNR and FQNEAQ (reference sequence). Authors' methods: Researchers report that nucleated cell counts were estimated from reference gene primer amplification. The method was immunoSEQ multiplex PCR; TCRdb's version includes in-frame clones alone and lacks a portion of them. V, J and clone size reflect that table, while D and trimming were determined from the DNA. Of approximately 100,000 clones in the sample, roughly 85% were seen once.

This chain uses TRBV7-9 with TRBJ2-3; tentative D call: TRBD2 (7 bases). The sequence was collected from a woman in her seventies with active or convalescent COVID-19. The sequenced sample consisted of peripheral blood. Written as DNA, the CDR3 is TGTGCCAGCAGCTTAGATCGGGGGGCGCAGACAGATACGCAGTATTTT. Amino acids: CASSLDRGAQTDTQYF.